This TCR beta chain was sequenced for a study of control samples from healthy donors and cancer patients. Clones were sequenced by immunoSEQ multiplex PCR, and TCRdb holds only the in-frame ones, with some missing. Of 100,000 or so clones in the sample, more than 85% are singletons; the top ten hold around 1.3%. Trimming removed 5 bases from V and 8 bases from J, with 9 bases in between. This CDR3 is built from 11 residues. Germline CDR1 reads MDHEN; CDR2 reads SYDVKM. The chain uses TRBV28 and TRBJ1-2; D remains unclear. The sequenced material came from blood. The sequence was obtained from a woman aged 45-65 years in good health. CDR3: CASSAVWGYTF. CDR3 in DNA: TGTGCCAGCAGTGCCGTATGGGGCTACACCTTC.